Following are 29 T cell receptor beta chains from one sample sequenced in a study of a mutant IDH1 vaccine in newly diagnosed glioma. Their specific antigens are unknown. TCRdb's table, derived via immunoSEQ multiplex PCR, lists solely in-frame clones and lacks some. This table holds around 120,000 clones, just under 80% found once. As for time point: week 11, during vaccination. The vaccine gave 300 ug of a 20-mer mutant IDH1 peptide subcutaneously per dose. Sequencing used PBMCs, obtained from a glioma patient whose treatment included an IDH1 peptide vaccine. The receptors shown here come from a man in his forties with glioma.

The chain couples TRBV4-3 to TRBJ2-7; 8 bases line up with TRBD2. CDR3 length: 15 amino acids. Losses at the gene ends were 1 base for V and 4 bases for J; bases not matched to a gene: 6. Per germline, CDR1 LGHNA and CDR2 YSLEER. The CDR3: CASSQGSGSSYEQYF. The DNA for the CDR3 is TGCGCCAGCAGCCAAGGAAGCGGGAGCTCTTACGAGCAGTACTTC.

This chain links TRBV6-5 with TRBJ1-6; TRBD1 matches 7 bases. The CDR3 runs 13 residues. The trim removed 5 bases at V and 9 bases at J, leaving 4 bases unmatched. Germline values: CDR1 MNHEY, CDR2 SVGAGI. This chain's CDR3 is CASSTSGGSPLHF. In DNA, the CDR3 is TGTGCCAGCAGTACCTCAGGGGGTTCACCCCTCCACTTT.

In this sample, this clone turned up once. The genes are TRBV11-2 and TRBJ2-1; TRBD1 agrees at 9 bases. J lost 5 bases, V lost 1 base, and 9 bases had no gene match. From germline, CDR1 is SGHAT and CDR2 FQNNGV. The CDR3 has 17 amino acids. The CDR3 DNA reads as TGTGCCAGCAGCTTAGGTCGCCGGGACAGGGCTAACAATGAGCAGTTCTTC. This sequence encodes CASSLGRRDRANNEQFF. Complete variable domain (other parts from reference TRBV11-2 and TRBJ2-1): EAGVAQSPRYKIIEKRQSVAFWCNPISGHATLYWYQQILGQGPKLLIQFQNNGVVDDSQLPKDRFSAERLKGVDSTLKIQPAKLEDSAVYLCASSLGRRDRANNEQFFGPGTRLTVL.

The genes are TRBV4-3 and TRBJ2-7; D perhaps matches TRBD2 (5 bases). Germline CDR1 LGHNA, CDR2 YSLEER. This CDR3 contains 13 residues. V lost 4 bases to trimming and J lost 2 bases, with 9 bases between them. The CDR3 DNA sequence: TGCGCCAGCAGCCGCATCGGGGCCTACGAGCAGTACTTC. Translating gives CASSRIGAYEQYF.

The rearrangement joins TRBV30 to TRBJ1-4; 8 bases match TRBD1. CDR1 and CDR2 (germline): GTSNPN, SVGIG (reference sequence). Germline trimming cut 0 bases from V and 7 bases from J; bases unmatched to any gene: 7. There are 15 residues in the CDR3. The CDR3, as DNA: TGTGCCTGGAGTGTATACGGACAGGGAGGTGAAAAACTGTTTTTT. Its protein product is CAWSVYGQGGEKLFF.

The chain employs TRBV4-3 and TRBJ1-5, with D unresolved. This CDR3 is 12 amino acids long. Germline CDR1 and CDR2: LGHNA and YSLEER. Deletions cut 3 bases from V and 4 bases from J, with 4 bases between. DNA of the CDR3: TGCGCCAGCAGCCAGAAAAATCAGCCCCAGCATTTT. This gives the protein CASSQKNQPQHF.

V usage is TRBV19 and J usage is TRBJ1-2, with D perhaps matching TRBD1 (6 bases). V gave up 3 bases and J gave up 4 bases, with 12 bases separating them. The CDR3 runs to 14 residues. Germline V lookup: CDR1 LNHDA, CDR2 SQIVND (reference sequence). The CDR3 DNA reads TGTGCCAGTAGTATCGATACAGGGCTCTATGGCTACACCTTC. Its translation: CASSIDTGLYGYTF.

CDR3 sequence (DNA): TGTGCCAGCAGTTACCAGGAGACAGGCCCAGATACGCAGTATTTT. Its translation is CASSYQETGPDTQYF. The chain joins TRBV6-5 to TRBJ2-3, with a possible D match to TRBD1 (6 bases). This CDR3 spans 15 amino acids. Per the germline V gene, CDR1 is MNHEY and CDR2 is SVGAGI. The ends were cut back, 2 bases at V and 4 bases at J, with 13 bases in the middle.

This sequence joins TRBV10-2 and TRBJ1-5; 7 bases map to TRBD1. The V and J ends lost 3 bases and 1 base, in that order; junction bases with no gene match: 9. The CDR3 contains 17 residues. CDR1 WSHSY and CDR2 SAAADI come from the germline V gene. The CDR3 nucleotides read TGCGCCAGCAGTGAATGGGGCAGGGGGAGAAGCAATCAGCCCCAGCATTTT. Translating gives CASSEWGRGRSNQPQHF.

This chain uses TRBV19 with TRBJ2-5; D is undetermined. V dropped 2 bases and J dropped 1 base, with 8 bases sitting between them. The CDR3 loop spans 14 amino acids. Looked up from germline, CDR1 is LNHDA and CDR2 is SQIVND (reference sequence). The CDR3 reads CASSITGTQETQYF. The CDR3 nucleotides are TGTGCCAGTAGTATAACTGGCACCCAAGAGACCCAGTACTTC.

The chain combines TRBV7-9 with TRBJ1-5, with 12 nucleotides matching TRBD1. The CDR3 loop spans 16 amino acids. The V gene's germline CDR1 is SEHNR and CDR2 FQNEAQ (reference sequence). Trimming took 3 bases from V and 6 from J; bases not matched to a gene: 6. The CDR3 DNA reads TGTGCCAGCAGCTTGGGAGGGACAGGGGGCGGTCAGCCCCAGCATTTT. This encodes CASSLGGTGGGQPQHF.

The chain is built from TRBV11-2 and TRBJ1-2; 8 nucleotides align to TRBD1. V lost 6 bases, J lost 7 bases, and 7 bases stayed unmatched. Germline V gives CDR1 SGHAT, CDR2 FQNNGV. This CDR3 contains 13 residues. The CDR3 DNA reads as TGTGCCAGCAGTCTACAGGGGGATCGTGGCTACACCTTC. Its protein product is CASSLQGDRGYTF.

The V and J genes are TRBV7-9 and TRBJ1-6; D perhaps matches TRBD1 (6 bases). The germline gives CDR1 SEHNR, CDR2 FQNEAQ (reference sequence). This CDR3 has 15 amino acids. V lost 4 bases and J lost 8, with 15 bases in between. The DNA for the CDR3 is TGTGCCAGCAGCTCTACTACAGGGCTCCATTCACCCCTCCACTTT. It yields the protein CASSSTTGLHSPLHF.

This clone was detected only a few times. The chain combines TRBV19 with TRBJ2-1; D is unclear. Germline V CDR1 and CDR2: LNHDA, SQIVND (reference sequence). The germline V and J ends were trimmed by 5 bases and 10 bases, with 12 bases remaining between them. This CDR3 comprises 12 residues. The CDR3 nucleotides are TGTGCCAGTAGTCGAGGATTCGAGGAGCAGTTCTTC. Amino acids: CASSRGFEEQFF. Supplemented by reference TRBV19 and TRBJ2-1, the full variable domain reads DGGITQSPKYLFRKEGQNVTLSCEQNLNHDAMYWYRQDPGQGLRLIYYSQIVNDFQKGDIAEGYSVSREKKESFPLTVTSAQKNPTAFYLCASSRGFEEQFFGPGTRLTVL.

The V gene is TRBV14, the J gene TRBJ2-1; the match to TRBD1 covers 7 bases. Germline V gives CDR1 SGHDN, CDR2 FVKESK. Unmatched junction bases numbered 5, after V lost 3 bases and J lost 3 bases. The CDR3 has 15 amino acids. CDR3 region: CASSQWGTVYNEQFF. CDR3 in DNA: TGTGCCAGCAGCCAGTGGGGGACAGTCTACAATGAGCAGTTCTTC.

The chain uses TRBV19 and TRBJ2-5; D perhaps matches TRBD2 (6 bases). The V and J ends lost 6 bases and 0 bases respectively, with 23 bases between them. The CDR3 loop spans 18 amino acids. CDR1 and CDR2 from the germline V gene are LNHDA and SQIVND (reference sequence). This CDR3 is CASSPNVGGINHQETQYF. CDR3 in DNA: TGTGCCAGTAGCCCCAACGTTGGCGGGATAAATCACCAAGAGACCCAGTACTTC.

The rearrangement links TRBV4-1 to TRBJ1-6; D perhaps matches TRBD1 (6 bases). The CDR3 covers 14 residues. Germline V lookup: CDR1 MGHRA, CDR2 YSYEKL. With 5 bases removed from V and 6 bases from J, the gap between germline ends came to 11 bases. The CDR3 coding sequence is TGCGCCAGCAGCGCTTGGACAGTTAATTCACCCCTCCACTTT. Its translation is CASSAWTVNSPLHF.

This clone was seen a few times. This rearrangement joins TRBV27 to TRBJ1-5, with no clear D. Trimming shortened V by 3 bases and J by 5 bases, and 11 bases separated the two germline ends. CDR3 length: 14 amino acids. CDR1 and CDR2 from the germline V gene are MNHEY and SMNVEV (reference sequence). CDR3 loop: CASSFSIRDQPQHF. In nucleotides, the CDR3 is TGTGCCAGCAGTTTTTCGATAAGAGATCAGCCCCAGCATTTT.

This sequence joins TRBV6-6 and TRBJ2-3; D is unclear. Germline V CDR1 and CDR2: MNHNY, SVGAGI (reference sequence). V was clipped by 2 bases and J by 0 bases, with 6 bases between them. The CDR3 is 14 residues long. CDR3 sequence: CASSYRASTDTQYF. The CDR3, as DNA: TGTGCCAGCAGTTACCGGGCTAGCACAGATACGCAGTATTTT.

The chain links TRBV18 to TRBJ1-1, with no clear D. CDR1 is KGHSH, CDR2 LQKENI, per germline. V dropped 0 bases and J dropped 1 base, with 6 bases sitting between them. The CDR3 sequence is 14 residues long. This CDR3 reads CASSPPGGNTEAFF. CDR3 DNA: TGTGCCAGCTCACCACCGGGAGGGAACACTGAAGCTTTCTTT.

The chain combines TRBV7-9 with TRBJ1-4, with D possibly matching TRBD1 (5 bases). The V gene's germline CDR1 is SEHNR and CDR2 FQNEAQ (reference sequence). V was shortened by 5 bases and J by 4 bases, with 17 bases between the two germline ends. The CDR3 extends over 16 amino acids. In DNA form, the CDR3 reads TGTGCCAGCAGCCCACTGGACAACCGGAATAATGAAAAACTGTTTTTT. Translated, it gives CASSPLDNRNNEKLFF.

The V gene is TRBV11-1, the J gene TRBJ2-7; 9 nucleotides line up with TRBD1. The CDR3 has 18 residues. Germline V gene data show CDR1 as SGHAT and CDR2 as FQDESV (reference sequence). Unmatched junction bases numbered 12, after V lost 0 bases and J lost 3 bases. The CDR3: CASSLATPGQGRFYEQYF. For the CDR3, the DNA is TGTGCCAGCAGCTTAGCGACACCGGGACAGGGCAGGTTCTACGAGCAGTACTTC.

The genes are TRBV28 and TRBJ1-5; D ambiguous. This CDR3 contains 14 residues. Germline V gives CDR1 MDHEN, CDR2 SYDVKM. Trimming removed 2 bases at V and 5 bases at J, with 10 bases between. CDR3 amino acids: CASSLRSHDQPQHF. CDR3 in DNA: TGTGCCAGCAGTTTAAGGTCGCACGATCAGCCCCAGCATTTT.

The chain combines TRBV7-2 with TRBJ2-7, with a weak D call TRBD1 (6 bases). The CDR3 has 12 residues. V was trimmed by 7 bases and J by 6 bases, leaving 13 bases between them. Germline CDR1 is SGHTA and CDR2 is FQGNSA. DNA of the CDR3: TGTGCCAGCACCTTCAGGGGCGTCGAGCAGTACTTC. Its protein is CASTFRGVEQYF.

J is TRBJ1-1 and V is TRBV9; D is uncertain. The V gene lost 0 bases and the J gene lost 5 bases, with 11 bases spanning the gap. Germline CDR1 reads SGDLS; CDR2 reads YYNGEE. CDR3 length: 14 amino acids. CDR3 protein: CASSVAGRSTEAFF. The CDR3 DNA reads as TGTGCCAGCAGCGTAGCGGGGAGAAGTACTGAAGCTTTCTTT.

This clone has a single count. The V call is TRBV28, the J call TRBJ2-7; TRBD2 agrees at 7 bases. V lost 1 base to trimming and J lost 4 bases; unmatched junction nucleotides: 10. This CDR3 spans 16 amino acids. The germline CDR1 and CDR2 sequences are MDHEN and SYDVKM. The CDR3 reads CASSLLRAGLGYEQYF. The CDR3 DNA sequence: TGTGCCAGCAGTTTATTAAGGGCAGGACTAGGGTACGAGCAGTACTTC.

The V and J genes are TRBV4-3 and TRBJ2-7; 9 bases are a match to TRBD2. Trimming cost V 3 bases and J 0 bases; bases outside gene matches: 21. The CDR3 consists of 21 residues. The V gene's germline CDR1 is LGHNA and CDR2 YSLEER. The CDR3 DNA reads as TGCGCCAGCAGCCAGTCCCTCCCTATAGCGGGAGTGATAGGGCTCTCCTACGAGCAGTACTTC. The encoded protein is CASSQSLPIAGVIGLSYEQYF.

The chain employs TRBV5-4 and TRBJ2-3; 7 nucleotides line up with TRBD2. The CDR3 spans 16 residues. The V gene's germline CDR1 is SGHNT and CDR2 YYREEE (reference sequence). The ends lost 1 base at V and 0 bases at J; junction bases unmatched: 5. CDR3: CASSLRAGISTDTQYF. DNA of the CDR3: TGTGCCAGCAGCTTGCGAGCGGGGATAAGCACAGATACGCAGTATTTT. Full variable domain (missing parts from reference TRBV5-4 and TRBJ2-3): ETGVTQSPTHLIKTRGQQVTLRCSSQSGHNTVSWYQQALGQGPQFIFQYYREEENGRGNFPPRFSGLQFPNYSSELNVNALELDDSALYLCASSLRAGISTDTQYFGPGTRLTVL.

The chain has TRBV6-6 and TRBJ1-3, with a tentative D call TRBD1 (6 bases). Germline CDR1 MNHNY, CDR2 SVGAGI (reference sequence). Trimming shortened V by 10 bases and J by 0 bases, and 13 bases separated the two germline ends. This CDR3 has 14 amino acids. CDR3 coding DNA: TGTGCCACCTCTGGGGACAACTCTGGAAACACCATATATTTT. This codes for CATSGDNSGNTIYF.